This TCR beta chain was identified in a study of cytomegalovirus exposure and HLA in healthy donors (TCRdb year 2017). With respect to the entire study: An earlier analysis of approximately 600 of the donors reported 250 to 300 Gb of sequence data and 117 million unique TCR beta sequences from about 200 million T cells. About 320 gigabases of sequencing data and 70 million to 85 million unique TCR sequences were included in an early release covering roughly 600 HLA-typed donors. To study patterns of TCR occurrence, a later analysis re-analyzed previously published TCR beta repertoires from more than 550 donors and added high-resolution HLA genotyping. Using immunosequencing, the study profiled T cell repertoires from 640 or so subjects and related those repertoires to cytomegalovirus serostatus. The number of typed donors differed by locus: about 629-630 for A, B, C, DRB1 and DQB1; some 500 for DQA1; approximately 600 for DPA1; and roughly 470 for DPB1. Donor age, sex, ethnicity and CMV serostatus were compiled alongside the repertoire data. Among the approximately 430 genotyped donors, approximately 81% belonged to the genetic ancestry cluster associated with self-reported Caucasian donors. In the later analysis, no new phenotypic data were used to find candidate immune exposures; instead, reliance was placed on TCR beta sequences and their occurrence across donors. All discovery cohort repertoires had been generated on a single sequencing platform. In an earlier analysis of roughly 600 of the donors, high-throughput TCR beta sequencing was used to judge whether each TCR beta V gene segment behaved as functional or pseudogenic. Five DR-DQ haplotypes were treated as single units for association and clustering because of strong linkage in the cohort. To predict cytomegalovirus infection status, the study combined high-throughput TCR immunosequencing, statistical association of individual TCRs with disease status, and machine learning. Along with the roughly 670-subject first cohort, a separate validation cohort of approximately 110 different subjects was used. HLA typing covered class I and class II loci at four-digit resolution. Among almost 400 genotyped donors of the cohort, an average of roughly 240,000 unique TCR beta nucleotide sequences were sequenced per donor, around 20% of them non-productive. In a later genetic analysis, genome-wide SNP genotypes for about three fifths of the 666 donors were used, and that subset was treated as a discovery cohort. The study was designed to test whether signatures of past pathogen exposure could be identified by cataloging public T cell receptors.

Libraries were built with the immunoSEQ multiplex PCR assay. For the multiplex PCR, a mixture combining 60 forward primers for TCR Vbeta segments and 13 reverse primers for TCR Jbeta segments was used. Amplification of the CDR3 region of rearranged TCR beta genes was performed with a multiplex PCR assay on genomic DNA. The amplified TCR beta libraries were sequenced on the Illumina HiSeq System as 87-base-pair reads. Concerning the study's data processing: A later analysis counted about 80 million unique TCR beta chains across the 670 or so repertoires, and 10 million to 12 million of these chains were shared by at least two donors. Raw reads were error-corrected and collapsed into unique sequences by a nearest-neighbor algorithm in which closely related sequences were merged to remove PCR and sequencing errors. To assign V, D and J gene segments, CDR3 sequences were aligned to IMGT reference sequences. Each retained sequence needed at least a six-nucleotide match to both a V gene segment and a J gene segment. A rearrangement counted as productive if the CDR3 had no stop codons and remained in frame with V and J, and every other rearrangement counted as non-productive. CDR3 was defined by IMGT convention, running from the second conserved V-encoded cysteine to the conserved J-encoded phenylalanine. In an earlier analysis of 550 to 650 of the donors, sequences lacking an unambiguous match to a single V gene segment were excluded. In an earlier analysis of approximately 590 of the donors, a V segment was called functional when productive rearrangements were above 56.7%, and segregating when the standard deviation between donors exceeded 5%. A statistical classification framework was developed to diagnose cytomegalovirus status using the catalog of TCR beta chain sequences. In a later analysis, V and J genes were assigned by comparing TCR nucleotide sequences against IMGT/GENE-DB human TR gene sequences. A later analysis assigned CDR3 sequences and most-parsimonious VDJ recombination scenarios with the TCRdist pipeline. In a later analysis, every TCR beta chain was defined by the combination of its CDR3 amino acid sequence and its V-gene family, and reads without a unique V-gene family were dropped. A later analysis removed 500 to 600 highly shared, low-generation-probability nucleotide sequences to deal with suspected cross-contamination and a sequencing artifact. In a later analysis, a clonal expansion index was calculated for each public chain from normalized within-repertoire ranks of inferred template counts. In a later analysis, generation probabilities were computed with a VDJ recombination model fitted to out-of-frame rearrangements, and the resulting probabilities were checked against IGoR. In a later analysis, TCR-TCR, TCR-HLA and TCR-CMV co-occurrence was scored with hypergeometric tests, and a repertoire-size bias correction was applied to TCR pairs. In a later analysis, false discovery rates were estimated by permuting HLA or CMV assignments 20 times. A later analysis grouped co-occurring TCRs with DBSCAN, adding TCRdist sequence similarity when clustering within HLA-allele-positive subsets. Co-occurrence clustering excluded repertoires with fewer than 30,000 or more than 120,000 public chains, plus five with anomalous nucleotide sharing. In TCRdb, the immuneACCESS table is reduced to in-frame sequences with V and J assigned. These tables do not hold every clone; where another copy was compared, an unresolved V gene accounts for under half, and the others remain unexplained. D and trimming were read from the DNA, whereas the V and J calls and clone size are those reported in that table. In all, the sample holds 50,000 to 65,000 clones, and about 69% of those were seen once. The top ten clones comprise approximately 5% of the sample.

V is shortened by 1 base, J by 6 bases, and the region joining them spans 19 bases. From a lookup of the germline V gene, CDR1 and CDR2 are MGHRA and YSYEKL. Spanning cysteine to phenylalanine, the CDR3 consists of 17 amino acids. Only the CDR3 portion is preserved as DNA: 51 bases, with reading frame beginning at the first base. About this clone: There is no known antigen for this receptor. The sample holds no much larger clone one base away, and base qualities are not on file.

The cohort comprised around 690 healthy bone marrow donors. Cohort members were all nominally healthy when sampled, although unrecorded immune exposures were likely present. The donor tested CMV seronegative, placing the donor among the 350 or so seronegative members of the cohort. Each donor provided a peripheral blood sample, and peripheral blood mononuclear cells were used for TCR beta sequencing. Genomic DNA was extracted from the blood cell samples with the Qiagen DNeasy Blood Extraction Kit. The paper's findings and limits, for the study overall: According to a later analysis, parvovirus B19, influenza, CMV and Epstein-Barr virus appeared linked to several top co-occurrence clusters. In this cohort, only TCR beta chains were sequenced, and detectable features were limited by the absence of alpha or paired-chain data. Roughly uniform sequencing depth across donors was assumed in presence/absence analyses, although this assumption may not hold. According to a later genetic analysis, donors in an Asian-associated ancestry cluster had fewer N-insertions in productive TCRs than the roughly 670-donor mean. In a later genetic analysis, a missense DCLRE1C variant was associated with V-gene and J-gene trimming of TCR beta chains, and the association was replicated in an independent cohort. In a later analysis, around 15,000 TCR beta sequences were associated with specific HLA alleles at a false discovery rate of 0.05. A few of the identified cytomegalovirus-associated TCR beta chains were confirmed in vitro to be specific for cytomegalovirus antigens. Linkage disequilibrium might explain the correlated functional status among segregating V segments, but an unknown experimental factor could not be excluded. The authors suggested that the approach could potentially be extended to other disease states and immunological phenotypes. While some public TCRs were present in many individuals, most TCR sequences turned up only very rarely across donors. In both the original and validation cohorts, the classifier was reported to diagnose cytomegalovirus status with high specificity and sensitivity. According to a later analysis, TCR association rates differed among HLA loci, with DRB1 alleles showing the most associated TCRs and HLA-C alleles showing the fewest. For the cohort, immune exposure information was limited to CMV serostatus. In an earlier analysis of approximately 600 of the donors, most TCR beta V segments were observed in productive rearrangements about 87% or about 30% of the time, broadly matching IMGT annotations. A later analysis found that most CMV-associated TCR beta chains appeared HLA-restricted, with HLA associations seemingly driven largely by CMV exposure. A further reported finding was that TCR beta sequences accurately predicted the HLA-A and HLA-B alleles for most subjects in the first cohort. When HLA alleles, especially DR and DQ, strongly co-occurred, attributing TCR associations to individual alleles was difficult. A total of roughly 160 TCR beta chains were listed by the study as associated with cytomegalovirus. Because the 87-base-pair reads could not distinguish some IMGT-functional V segments, including TRBV6-2 and TRBV6-3, those segments were excluded. Compared with equally common non-associated chains, HLA-associated TCR beta chains in a later analysis were more clonally expanded and had lower generation probabilities. The sequencing pipeline was judged likely to have produced a cluster of highly shared sequence variants as a technical artifact. Because counts were too low, 15 to 20 rarely observed V segments, including chromosome 9 orphons, were excluded from the earlier analysis of several hundred of the donors. HLA typing was unavailable for some donors at each locus, so association tests used only the typed subset.

The receptor was isolated from a woman aged 25 to 45 in good health and CMV-seronegative. The chain couples TRBV4-1 to TRBJ2-4, with TRBD1 tentatively as D gene (8 bases match). Sequences were obtained from PBMCs. The CDR3 protein: CASSQVGTGGGGNIQYF. DNA sequence: TGCGCCAGCAGCCAAGTCGGCACAGGGGGGGGAGGAAACATTCAGTACTTC.